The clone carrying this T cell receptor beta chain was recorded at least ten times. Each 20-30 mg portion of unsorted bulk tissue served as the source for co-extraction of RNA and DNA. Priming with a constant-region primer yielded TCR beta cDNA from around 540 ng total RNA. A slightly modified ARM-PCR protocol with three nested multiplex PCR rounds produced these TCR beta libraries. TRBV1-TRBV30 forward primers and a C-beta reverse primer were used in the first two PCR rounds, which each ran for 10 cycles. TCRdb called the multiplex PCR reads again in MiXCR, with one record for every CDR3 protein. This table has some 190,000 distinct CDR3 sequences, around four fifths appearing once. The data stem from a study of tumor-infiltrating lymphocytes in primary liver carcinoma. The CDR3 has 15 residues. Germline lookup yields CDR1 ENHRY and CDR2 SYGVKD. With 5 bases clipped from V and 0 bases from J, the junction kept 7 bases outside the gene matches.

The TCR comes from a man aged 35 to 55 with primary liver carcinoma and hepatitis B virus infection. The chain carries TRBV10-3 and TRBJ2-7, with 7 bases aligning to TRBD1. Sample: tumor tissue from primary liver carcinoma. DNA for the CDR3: TGTGCCATCAGTTTGTCGGGACAGACCTCCTACGAGCAGTACTTC. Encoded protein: CAISLSGQTSYEQYF.